This T cell receptor (beta chain) is drawn from a study of CDR3 diversity in severe acne. This clonotype was seen at least ten times. The ends lost 5 bases at V and 5 bases at J; junction bases unmatched: 12. CDR3 size: 17 residues. TCRdb redid the calling of the PCR reads with MiXCR, one entry per CDR3 protein. The sample holds about 90,000 distinct CDR3 sequences, about 48% seen once. The V call is TRBV12-3 or TRBV12-4, the J call TRBJ2-5, with TRBD2 matching over 12 bases. This clonotype originated in a male donor in good health, serving as a control. The sequenced sample consisted of blood. The chain's CDR3 is CASSPTPSGRARETQYF. The CDR3 DNA reads TGTGCCAGCAGTCCCACCCCTAGCGGGAGGGCCCGGGAGACCCAGTACTTC.